This TCR beta chain stems from a study of shared clonotypes between healthy human individuals. Assay: immunoSEQ multiplex PCR; the TCRdb copy retains only in-frame clones and omits some. The sample comprises nearly 2 million clones, roughly 95% of which are singletons, and 1.2% rests with the top ten. Terminally differentiated effector memory CD45RA+ cells were excluded from the naive CD8 cells, which were CD45RO-negative and positively selected for CCR7. Sample: naive CD8+ T cells sorted from blood. The sequence came from a man aged 18 to 35 in good health.

DNA for the CDR3: TGCGCCAGCCGAGCGGGCGGCAGGGATGAGCAGTTCTTC. Translated: CASRAGGRDEQFF. The chain uses TRBV5-1 and TRBJ2-1; tentatively, D is TRBD2 (6 bases). Trimming pared 7 bases from V and 8 bases from J, leaving 16 bases between. This CDR3 spans 13 amino acids. Per germline, CDR1 SGHRS and CDR2 YFSETQ.